One sample yielded the 22 T cell receptor beta chains listed below, sequenced in a study of T cell repertoires in cytomegalovirus infection. From the reads, TCRdb called clonotypes with MiXCR, one entry per CDR3 protein. The repertoire includes about 920,000 distinct CDR3 sequences, under 40% of them detected once, and roughly 13% sits in the top ten. These receptors' antigens are unknown. This specimen was cultured CD8+ T cells from PBMCs, taken from culture after CMV antigen stimulation. All receptors come from a human donor in good health (CMV status not recorded). Some clones in this sample may be carry-over from other donors' samples.

There are a few counts of this clonotype. The genes are TRBV19 and TRBJ1-2, with D tentatively TRBD1 (6 bases). Trimming shortened V by 8 bases and J by 3 bases, and 19 bases separated the two germline ends. Germline CDR1 is LNHDA and CDR2 is SQIVND (reference sequence). This CDR3 comprises 15 residues. CDR3 in amino acids: CASYQGGGFDYGYTF. CDR3 coding DNA: TGTGCCAGTTATCAAGGGGGGGGCTTCGACTATGGCTACACCTTC.

CDR3: CASSQPARLIPDGYTF. CDR3 DNA sequence: TGTGCCAGCAGCCAGCCTGCCCGGCTCATCCCGGATGGCTACACCTTC. V gene TRBV7-2 combines with J gene TRBJ1-2; the D is unclear. The germline V gene encodes CDR1 SGHTA and CDR2 FQGNSA. This CDR3 is built from 16 residues. Trimming removed 5 bases from V and 6 bases from J, with 22 bases in between.

This clonotype was recorded at least ten times. The chain uses TRBV27 and TRBJ2-2; D gene ambiguous. The V gene lost 4 bases and the J gene lost 3 bases, with 6 bases spanning the gap. Per the germline V gene, CDR1 is MNHEY and CDR2 is SMNVEV (reference sequence). This CDR3 is built from 13 residues. This CDR3 reads CASSSRYTGELFF. The DNA of the CDR3 is TGTGCCAGCAGTTCCAGATACACCGGGGAGCTGTTTTTT.

The chain joins TRBV5-4 to TRBJ2-1, with TRBD1 as a possible D gene (6 bases). The V end lost 4 bases, the J end lost 9 bases, and 11 bases lay between the germline ends. This CDR3 has 12 residues. In germline, CDR1 is SGHNT, CDR2 YYREEE (reference sequence). CDR3 region: CASSVGTSEQFF. The CDR3 DNA reads TGTGCCAGCAGCGTAGGGACAAGTGAGCAGTTCTTC.

This clonotype was recorded many times. This chain connects TRBV6-1 to TRBJ1-1; maybe TRBD1 (6 bases). V lost 11 bases and J lost 0, with 10 bases in between. Germline lookup yields CDR1 MNHNS and CDR2 SASEGT. The CDR3 loop spans 12 amino acids. CDR3 sequence: CAEGGMNTEAFF. The CDR3 region has the DNA TGTGCCGAGGGGGGCATGAACACTGAAGCTTTCTTT.

The chain links TRBV27 to TRBJ2-5; D not certain. Germline V gene lookup returns CDR1 MNHEY and CDR2 SMNVEV (reference sequence). The CDR3 has 13 residues. V lost 6 bases and J 5 bases, leaving 13 bases between the germline ends. The CDR3 coding sequence is TGTGCCAGCAGCCGCTACTACGGGGAGACCCAGTACTTC. Translation: CASSRYYGETQYF.

The chain combines TRBV2 with TRBJ1-1, with no clear D. Trimming cost V 7 bases and J 1 base, with 16 bases left between them. Germline V gene lookup returns CDR1 SNHLY and CDR2 FYNNEI. CDR3 length: 15 residues. The CDR3 bases are TGTGCCAGCATCGAAAGTACTGGTAGGAACACTGAAGCTTTCTTT. Translation: CASIESTGRNTEAFF.

CDR3 region: CASSQDVDYGYTF. The CDR3 coding sequence is TGTGCCAGCAGCCAGGACGTAGACTATGGCTACACCTTC. The chain carries TRBV5-4 and TRBJ1-2, with D unresolved. The germline V gene has CDR1 SGHNT and CDR2 YYREEE (reference sequence). This CDR3 contains 13 residues. V lost 4 bases and J 3 bases, leaving 10 bases between the germline ends.

The chain couples TRBV6-2 or TRBV6-3 to TRBJ2-7; D possibly corresponds to TRBD1 (5 bases). Trimming pared 0 bases from V and 2 bases from J, leaving 17 bases between. In germline, CDR1 is MNHEY, CDR2 SVGEGT. This CDR3 has 17 residues. This CDR3 is CASSYSVNRTITYEQYV. CDR3 bases: TGTGCCAGCAGTTACTCGGTGAACAGGACAATAACCTACGAGCAGTACGTC.

This clonotype was seen at least ten times. The J gene is TRBJ2-1, the V gene TRBV7-6; D call uncertain. CDR3 size: 15 residues. The V gene's germline CDR1 is SGHVS and CDR2 FNYEAQ. The V gene lost 2 bases and the J gene lost 0 bases, with 8 bases spanning the gap. The CDR3 loop reads CASSLTQSSYNEQFF. The CDR3 bases are TGTGCCAGCAGCTTAACCCAGAGCTCCTACAATGAGCAGTTCTTC.

In this sample, this clonotype turned up a few times. V is TRBV27 and J is TRBJ1-1, with D tentatively TRBD1 (5 bases). Looked up from germline, CDR1 is MNHEY and CDR2 is SMNVEV (reference sequence). Between the trimmed V and J ends, which lost 0 bases and 5 bases, there was a span of 10 bases. The CDR3 sequence is 14 residues long. CDR3 DNA sequence: TGTGCCAGCAGTTTATCATTCGGGGGGACTGAAGCTTTCTTT. Its translation is CASSLSFGGTEAFF.

The rearrangement uses TRBV2 and TRBJ1-6, with no clear D. Germline CDR1 is SNHLY and CDR2 is FYNNEI. V shed 2 bases and J shed 8 bases, with 16 bases lying between them. This CDR3 spans 16 amino acids. CDR3 protein: CASSEPQTLTDSPLHF. The CDR3 nucleotides read TGTGCCAGCAGTGAACCCCAGACCCTGACGGATTCACCCCTCCACTTT.

This clonotype appeared a single time. The chain combines TRBV6-5 with TRBJ1-1; D is unresolved. Trimming took off 4 bases at V and 1 base at J, with 13 bases between the two ends. The CDR3 totals 15 residues. CDR1 is MNHEY and CDR2 is SVGAGI in the germline V gene. The CDR3 is CASSSGPGSNTEAFF. Here the CDR3 DNA reads TGTGCCAGCAGTTCGGGCCCCGGTTCGAACACTGAAGCTTTCTTT.

The chain has TRBV7-9 and TRBJ2-1; D unresolved. V gave up 4 bases and J gave up 0 bases, with 13 bases separating them. The length of the CDR3 is 16 residues. Germline values: CDR1 SEHNR, CDR2 FQNEAQ (reference sequence). The CDR3 sequence: CASSSPGSISYNEQFF. CDR3 in DNA: TGTGCCAGCAGCTCCCCCGGGTCTATCTCCTACAATGAGCAGTTCTTC.

The gene calls are TRBV10-3 and TRBJ1-2; the D gene is possibly TRBD1 (5 bases). Trimming removed 4 bases at V and 4 bases at J, with 19 bases between. The CDR3 is 16 amino acids. The germline gives CDR1 ENHRY, CDR2 SYGVKD. DNA of the CDR3: TGTGCCATCAGTGCAGTCATGGGACGCAAGATCTATGGCTACACCTTC. Protein: CAISAVMGRKIYGYTF.

The chain is built from TRBV12-3 or TRBV12-4 and TRBJ2-7; the match to TRBD1 covers 9 bases. The CDR3 totals 11 residues. Trimming removed 4 bases from V and 11 bases from J; junction bases left unmatched: 3. CDR3 DNA: TGTGCCAGCAGTTATGGACAGGGGAAGTACTTC. It codes for CASSYGQGKYF.

In its sample, this clonotype was seen a few times. The chain couples TRBV5-4 to TRBJ2-1; D may correspond to TRBD1 or TRBD2 (5 bases each). V lost 4 bases and J 3 bases, leaving 17 bases between the germline ends. Germline CDR1 reads SGHNT; CDR2 reads YYREEE (reference sequence). This CDR3 comprises 16 residues. The CDR3 nucleotides read TGTGCCAGCAGCCCCTGGGGCGGGTTCGTCTACAATGAGCAGTTCTTC. Its translation is CASSPWGGFVYNEQFF.

Comments on this clonotype: Just one base apart from a much larger clone, this may be a read error. J is TRBJ1-5 and V is TRBV27; D remains ambiguous. Germline V gene sequence: CDR1 MNHEY, CDR2 SMNVEV (reference sequence). The CDR3 contains 15 residues. CDR3 protein: CASSLSWGSNQPKHF. In DNA form, the CDR3 reads TGTGCCAGCAGTTTATCCTGGGGATCCAATCAGCCCAAGCATTTT.

This clonotype occurred a few times. The CDR3 region is CASSFYPSSAGELFF. In nucleotides, the CDR3 is TGTGCCAGCAGCTTTTACCCCTCTTCCGCCGGGGAGCTGTTTTTT. This chain joins TRBV7-6 and TRBJ2-2; no definite D call. Trimming removed 3 bases from V and 6 bases from J, with 14 bases in between. The CDR3 covers 15 residues. Germline values: CDR1 SGHVS, CDR2 FNYEAQ.

The V gene is TRBV27, the J gene TRBJ2-2; a weak D match, TRBD1 (6 bases). In germline, CDR1 is MNHEY, CDR2 SMNVEV (reference sequence). There are 12 residues in the CDR3. The germline V and J ends were trimmed by 7 bases and 6 bases, with 9 bases remaining between them. Here the CDR3 DNA reads TGTGCCAGCACCCAGGGGTCCGGGGAGCTGTTTTTT. The encoded protein is CASTQGSGELFF.

The chain has TRBV6-2 or TRBV6-3 and TRBJ2-5, with a possible D match to TRBD2 (7 bases). V lost 7 bases and J 2 bases, leaving 14 bases between the germline ends. The V gene's germline CDR1 is MNHEY and CDR2 SVGEGT. CDR3 size: 14 residues. As DNA, the CDR3 is TGTGCCAGCACCCGACGGGGGGCTCAAGAGACCCAGTACTTC. It encodes CASTRRGAQETQYF.

This clonotype turned up a few times. This sequence joins TRBV27 and TRBJ1-2; the D gene is possibly TRBD1 (5 bases). Germline loops: CDR1 MNHEY, CDR2 SMNVEV (reference sequence). V lost 10 bases to trimming and J lost 1 base, with 13 bases between them. The CDR3 loop spans 13 amino acids. As DNA, the CDR3 is TGTGCCACCTCCCCCGGGGGTAACTATGGCTACACCTTC. The encoded protein is CATSPGGNYGYTF.